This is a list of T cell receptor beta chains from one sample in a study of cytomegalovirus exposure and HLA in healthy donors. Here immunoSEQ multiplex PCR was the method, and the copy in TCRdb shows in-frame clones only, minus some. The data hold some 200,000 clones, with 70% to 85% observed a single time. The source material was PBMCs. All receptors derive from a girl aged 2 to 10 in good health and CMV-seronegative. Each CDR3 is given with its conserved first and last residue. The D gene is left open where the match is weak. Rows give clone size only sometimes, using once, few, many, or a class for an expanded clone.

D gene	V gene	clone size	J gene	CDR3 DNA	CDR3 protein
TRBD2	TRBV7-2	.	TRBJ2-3	TGTGCCAGCAGCTGGAGCGGGGGTGGCACAGATACGCAGTATTTT	CASSWSGGGTDTQYF
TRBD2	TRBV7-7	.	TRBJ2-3	TGTGCCAGCAGCCCCCTAGCGGGGGGCCTCTCAGATACGCAGTATTTT	CASSPLAGGLSDTQYF
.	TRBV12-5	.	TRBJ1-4	TGTGCTAGTGGTTCTAGGGGATCGGACAGAACAAATGAAAAACTGTTTTTT	CASGSRGSDRTNEKLFF
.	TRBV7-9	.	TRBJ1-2	TGTGCCAGCAGCTTTACAGGGAATGGCTACACCTTC	CASSFTGNGYTF
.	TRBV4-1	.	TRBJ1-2	TGCGCCAGCAGCCAAGACCCTCCGGGACGGACTATCCATGGCTACACCTTC	CASSQDPPGRTIHGYTF
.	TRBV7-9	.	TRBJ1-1	TGTGCCAGCAGCTTAGGGGGAGGCACTGAAGCTTTCTTT	CASSLGGGTEAFF
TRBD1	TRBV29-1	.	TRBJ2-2	TGCAGCGCTGCTCCGGGACAGCTGAACACCGGGGAGCTGTTTTTT	CSAAPGQLNTGELFF
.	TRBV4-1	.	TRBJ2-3	TGCGCCAGCAGCCAAGATCTAGCAACCACAGATACGCAGTATTTT	CASSQDLATTDTQYF
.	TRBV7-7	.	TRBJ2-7	TGTGCCAGCAGCGCCGGACAGGGAGGGATCTACGAGCAGTACTTC	CASSAGQGGIYEQYF
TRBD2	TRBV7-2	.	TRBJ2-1	TGTGCCAGCAGCCCTTTTCCGGGACTAGCGGCTTTCAATGAGCAGTTCTTC	CASSPFPGLAAFNEQFF
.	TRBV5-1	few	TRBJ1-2	TGCGCCAGCAGCTCCTCCCCCCCGTTTGGCTACACCTTC	CASSSSPPFGYTF
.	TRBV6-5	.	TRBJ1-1	TGTGCCAGCGGAATAAAGCGGAACACTGAAGCTTTCTTT	CASGIKRNTEAFF
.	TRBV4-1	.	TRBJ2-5	TGCGCCAGCAGCCAAGCTCTCCAGGGTGCAGGGGAGACCCAGTACTTC	CASSQALQGAGETQYF
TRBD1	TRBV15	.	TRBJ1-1	TGTGCCACCAACGGACAGGTAGCGAACACTGAAGCTTTCTTT	CATNGQVANTEAFF
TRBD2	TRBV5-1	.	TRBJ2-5	TGCGCCAGCAGCTTGGTCGCGGGGGGGGCCCAAGAGACCCAGTACTTC	CASSLVAGGAQETQYF
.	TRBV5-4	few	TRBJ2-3	TGTGCCAGCCGGAGTATGGGACTCCGAACAGATACGCAGTATTTT	CASRSMGLRTDTQYF
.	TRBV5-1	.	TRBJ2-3	TGCGCCAGCAGCCGGGGTGAGGGGGGGCCCACAGATACGCAGTATTTT	CASSRGEGGPTDTQYF
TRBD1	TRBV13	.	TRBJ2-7	TGTGCCAGCAGCTTCGGACAGGGATCGCGCGAGCAGTACTTC	CASSFGQGSREQYF
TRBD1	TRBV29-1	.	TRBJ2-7	TGCAGCGTTGCGGGACAGGGGGCTATGTACGAGCAGTACTTC	CSVAGQGAMYEQYF
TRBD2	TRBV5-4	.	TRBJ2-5	TGTGCTTCTACTAGCGGGGGACTAGAGACCCAGTACTTC	CASTSGGLETQYF
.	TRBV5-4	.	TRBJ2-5	TGTGCCAGCAGCTTACCCCCGGGAGAGCAGTACTTC	CASSLPPGEQYF
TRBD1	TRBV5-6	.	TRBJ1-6	TGTGCCAGCAGCGCGACAGGGCGGTCACCCCTCCACTTT	CASSATGRSPLHF
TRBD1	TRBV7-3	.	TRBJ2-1	TGTGCCAGCAGCCCTGGGACAGGGGAGAATGAGCAGTTCTTC	CASSPGTGENEQFF
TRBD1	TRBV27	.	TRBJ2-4	TGTGCCAGCAGTTTGGGGACAGGGACCAACATTCAGTACTTC	CASSLGTGTNIQYF
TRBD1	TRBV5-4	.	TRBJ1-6	TGTGCCAGCAGCTTGGGACAGGGTGGCAATTCACCCCTCCACTTT	CASSLGQGGNSPLHF